The clone carrying this TCR beta chain was observed a few times. Trimming left V 3 bases short and J 5 bases short, with 16 bases between. Germline CDR1 SGHTA, CDR2 FQGNSA. The CDR3 totals 15 residues. This sample is drawn from a study of glioma-infiltrating T cells. About the research overall: WHO grade II oligodendrogliomas or astrocytomas, plus non-recurrent WHO grade IV glioblastomas, were sampled.

The iRepertoire nested amplicon-rescue multiplex PCR amplified TCR alpha and beta CDR3s from RNA. TCRdb independently ran MiXCR on the multiplex PCR reads; one entry per CDR3 protein. The table shows 300,000 to 400,000 distinct CDR3 sequences, with around 45% occurring only once. The J gene is TRBJ2-5, the V gene TRBV7-2; D may be TRBD1 (5 bases). The sequence derives from a human donor with low-grade glioma or glioblastoma, undergoing nonglioma brain surgery, or in good health (not recorded which). Material: glioma tissue, nonneoplastic brain tissue, or PBMCs (not recorded which). The DNA of the CDR3 is TGTGCCAGCAGCTTCACCGTGGACATCGCGGAGACCCAGTACTTC. Its translation: CASSFTVDIAETQYF.